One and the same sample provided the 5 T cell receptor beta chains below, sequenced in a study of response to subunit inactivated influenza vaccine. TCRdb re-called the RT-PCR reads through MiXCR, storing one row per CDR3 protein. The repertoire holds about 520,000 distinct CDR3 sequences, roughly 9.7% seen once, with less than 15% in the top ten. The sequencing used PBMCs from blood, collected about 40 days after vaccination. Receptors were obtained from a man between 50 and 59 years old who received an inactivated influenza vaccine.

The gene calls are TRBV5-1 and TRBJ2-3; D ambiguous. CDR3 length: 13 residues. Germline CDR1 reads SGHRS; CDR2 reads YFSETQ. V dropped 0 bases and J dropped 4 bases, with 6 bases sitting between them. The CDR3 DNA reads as TGCGCCAGCAGCTTGGCAGAGCCAGATACGCAGTATTTT. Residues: CASSLAEPDTQYF.

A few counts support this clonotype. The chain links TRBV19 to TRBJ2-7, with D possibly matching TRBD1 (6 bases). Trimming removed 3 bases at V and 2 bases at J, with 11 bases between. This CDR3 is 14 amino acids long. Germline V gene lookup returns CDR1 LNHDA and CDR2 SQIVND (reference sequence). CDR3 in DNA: TGTGCCAGTAGTATGTCACAGGGACCCTACGAGCAGTACTTC. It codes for CASSMSQGPYEQYF.

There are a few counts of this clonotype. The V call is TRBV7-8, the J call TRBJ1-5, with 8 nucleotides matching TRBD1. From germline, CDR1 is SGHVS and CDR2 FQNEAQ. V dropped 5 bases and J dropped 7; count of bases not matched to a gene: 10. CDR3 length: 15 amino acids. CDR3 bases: TGTGCCAGCAGCCCTTACGGACAGGGTGGCCAGCCCCAGCATTTT. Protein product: CASSPYGQGGQPQHF.

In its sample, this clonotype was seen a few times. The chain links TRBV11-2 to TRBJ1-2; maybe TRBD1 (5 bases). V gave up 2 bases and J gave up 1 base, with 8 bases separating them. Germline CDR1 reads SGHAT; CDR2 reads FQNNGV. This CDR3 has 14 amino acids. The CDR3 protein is CASSLQGSNYGYTF. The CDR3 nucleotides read TGTGCCAGCAGCTTACAGGGAAGTAACTATGGCTACACCTTC.

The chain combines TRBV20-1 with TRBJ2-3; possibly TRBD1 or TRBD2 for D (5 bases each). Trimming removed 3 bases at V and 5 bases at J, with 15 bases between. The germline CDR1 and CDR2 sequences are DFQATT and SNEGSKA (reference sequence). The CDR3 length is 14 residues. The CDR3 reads CSASPRDRRDTQYF. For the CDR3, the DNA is TGCAGTGCTAGTCCCCGGGACCGGCGAGATACGCAGTATTTT.